This TCR beta chain was identified in a study of radiotherapy plus CTLA-4 blockade in lung cancer. Study information: Disease control was seen in about 34% of patients, objective responses in more than 15%.

The V end was cut by 0 bases, the J end by 14 bases, with 13 bases between. Germline V CDR1 and CDR2: MNHEY, SVGAGI. The CDR3 extends over 13 amino acids. The repertoire was sequenced with immunoSEQ multiplex PCR; TCRdb's copy has only in-frame clones and lacks some. This sample has over 60,000 clones; about nine tenths occur once, and the top ten carry 40%. The receptor's source is a human donor with non-small cell lung cancer that progressed on radiotherapy plus ipilimumab. The chain couples TRBV6-5 to TRBJ1-4, with no clear D. The specimen was peripheral blood, collected from a patient treated with radiotherapy plus ipilimumab. As DNA, the CDR3 is TGTGCCAGCAGTTACTCGATTGGTAGAGGGCTGTTTTTT. Protein sequence: CASSYSIGRGLFF.